The 27 T cell receptor beta chains given below trace back to one sample, sequenced in a study of blood T cell repertoires in COVID-19. Some clones are missing from TCRdb's copy, which holds only in-frame ones; the method was immunoSEQ multiplex PCR. The table has approximately 330,000 clones, over 80% seen once; the top ten hold roughly a tenth. The sequencing sample was made of peripheral blood. Every receptor here comes from a man under 40 with COVID-19, enrolled during active disease.

This clone was detected only once. The gene calls are TRBV9 and TRBJ2-7, with D perhaps matching TRBD1 (5 bases). Germline CDR1 reads SGDLS; CDR2 reads YYNGEE. Trimming pared 3 bases from V and 4 bases from J, leaving 14 bases between. The CDR3 is 14 residues long. The CDR3 DNA follows: TGTGCCAGCAGCGATGGGCCAGGGCGTTACGAGCAGTACTTC. It codes for CASSDGPGRYEQYF.

The V gene is TRBV19, the J gene TRBJ2-2; 9 bases agree with TRBD1. The CDR3 sequence is 14 residues long. After removal of 10 bases from V and 3 bases from J, the junction contained 6 bases not matched to a gene. CDR1 and CDR2 (germline): LNHDA, SQIVND (reference sequence). CDR3 sequence reads: CATQGTGHTGELFF. As DNA, the CDR3 is TGTGCCACCCAAGGGACAGGGCACACCGGGGAGCTGTTTTTT.

This chain connects TRBV4-1 to TRBJ2-1; perhaps TRBD2 as D (7 bases). CDR3 length: 15 residues. Germline values: CDR1 MGHRA, CDR2 YSYEKL. The V gene lost 4 bases and the J gene lost 4 bases, with 14 bases spanning the gap. In nucleotides, the CDR3 is TGCGCCAGCAGCCCGGGGGGCCCTCCTTACAATGAGCAGTTCTTC. Translating it yields CASSPGGPPYNEQFF.

The chain employs TRBV7-2 and TRBJ2-5; TRBD1 agrees at 7 bases. Per the germline V gene, CDR1 is SGHTA and CDR2 is FQGNSA. This CDR3 comprises 14 residues. V lost 7 bases and J lost 2; bases outside the gene matches: 7. The CDR3 bases are TGTGCCAGCATTCCCCCAGGGGGACAAGAGACCCAGTACTTC. Translated: CASIPPGGQETQYF.

V gene TRBV20-1 combines with J gene TRBJ2-3, with D uncertain. There are 15 residues in the CDR3. V was pared by 3 bases and J by 1 base, with 14 bases between. Germline V gene data show CDR1 as DFQATT and CDR2 as SNEGSKA (reference sequence). This CDR3 reads CSASAFLDRTDTQYF. For the CDR3, the DNA is TGCAGTGCTAGTGCGTTTCTAGACCGCACAGATACGCAGTATTTT.

This chain links TRBV6-5 with TRBJ1-1; 8 bases line up with TRBD1. The CDR3 extends over 14 amino acids. Germline loops: CDR1 MNHEY, CDR2 SVGAGI. The trim removed 5 bases at V and 6 bases at J, leaving 8 bases unmatched. Written as DNA, the CDR3 is TGTGCCAGCAGTCTGACAGGGGTCGGAGCTGAAGCTTTCTTT. Translation: CASSLTGVGAEAFF.

The chain uses TRBV7-9 and TRBJ2-2, with D tentatively TRBD2 (5 bases). The V end lost 2 bases, the J end lost 3 bases, and 13 bases lay between the germline ends. Germline V CDR1 and CDR2: SEHNR, FQNEAQ (reference sequence). CDR3 length: 16 amino acids. CDR3 sequence reads: CASSLIERRYTGELFF. The DNA of the CDR3 is TGTGCCAGCAGCTTAATCGAGCGGCGATACACCGGGGAGCTGTTTTTT.

The chain joins TRBV28 to TRBJ1-5; TRBD1 matches at 11 bases. Trimming cost V 5 bases and J 1 base; bases outside gene matches: 10. There are 18 residues in the CDR3. In germline, CDR1 is MDHEN, CDR2 SYDVKM. In DNA form, the CDR3 reads TGTGCCAGCAGTGACCGGGACAGGGGGTTCCCCAGCAATCAGCCCCAGCATTTT. Its protein is CASSDRDRGFPSNQPQHF.

This clone was observed once. This chain joins TRBV30 and TRBJ1-5, with D maybe TRBD1 (5 bases). Trimming pared 0 bases from V and 3 bases from J, leaving 15 bases between. Germline CDR1 and CDR2: GTSNPN and SVGIG (reference sequence). The CDR3 loop spans 16 amino acids. The CDR3, as DNA: TGTGCCTGGAGTGTACTCCGGGGGGTGCTCAATCAGCCCCAGCATTTT. It is translated as CAWSVLRGVLNQPQHF.

This chain links TRBV6-5 with TRBJ2-2, with no clear D. V was pared by 6 bases and J by 8 bases, with 7 bases between. Germline CDR1 MNHEY, CDR2 SVGAGI. The CDR3 is 11 residues long. This chain's CDR3 is CASRASGELFF. CDR3 coding DNA: TGTGCCAGCAGAGCAAGTGGGGAGCTGTTTTTT.

The chain employs TRBV18 and TRBJ2-7; TRBD1 matches at 8 bases. Germline loops: CDR1 KGHSH, CDR2 LQKENI. This CDR3 is built from 15 residues. V dropped 4 bases and J dropped 4; count of bases not matched to a gene: 9. The CDR3 is CASSLRQGLSYEQYF. DNA of the CDR3: TGTGCCAGCTCACTCCGACAGGGGCTATCGTACGAGCAGTACTTC.

The chain has TRBV24-1 and TRBJ1-1; 9 nucleotides line up with TRBD1. The CDR3 is made up of 15 amino acids. Germline V gene lookup returns CDR1 KGHDR and CDR2 SFDVKD. Losses at the gene ends were 7 bases for V and 0 bases for J; bases not matched to a gene: 5. The CDR3: CATRGQGGVNTEAFF. The CDR3 nucleotides read TGTGCCACCAGGGGACAGGGAGGAGTGAACACTGAAGCTTTCTTT.

This clone was counted between two and nine times. This chain connects TRBV4-1 to TRBJ2-5, with TRBD2 matching 8 bases. Germline values: CDR1 MGHRA, CDR2 YSYEKL. This CDR3 has 18 residues. V gave up 0 bases and J gave up 0 bases; unmatched junction bases: 9. The CDR3 coding sequence is TGCGCCAGCAGCCAAGATTTTACGACTAGCGCTTACCAAGAGACCCAGTACTTC. Residues: CASSQDFTTSAYQETQYF.

A few counts support this clone. The J gene is TRBJ2-1, the V gene TRBV19; possibly TRBD2 for D (6 bases). V was trimmed by 8 bases and J by 3 bases, leaving 17 bases between them. This CDR3 has 15 amino acids. Per germline, CDR1 LNHDA and CDR2 SQIVND (reference sequence). The CDR3 nucleotides are TGTGCCAGTGGGAACGGGCGGGATCTCTACAATGAGCAGTTCTTC. It encodes CASGNGRDLYNEQFF.

The CDR3 sequence is CASSVTSGGVETQYF. The CDR3 DNA reads TGTGCCAGCAGCGTTACTAGCGGGGGGGTTGAGACCCAGTACTTC. The gene calls are TRBV6-5 and TRBJ2-5; 13 bases line up with TRBD2. This CDR3 is 15 amino acids long. Germline V gives CDR1 MNHEY, CDR2 SVGAGI. After removal of 6 bases from V and 5 bases from J, the junction contained 6 bases not matched to a gene.

The chain joins TRBV29-1 to TRBJ1-1; 7 bases are shared with TRBD1. The CDR3 is 12 residues long. Germline values: CDR1 SQVTM, CDR2 ANQGSEA. V dropped 3 bases and J dropped 3; count of bases not matched to a gene: 1. CDR3 protein: CSVDQGDTEAFF. The CDR3 coding sequence is TGCAGCGTTGATCAGGGGGACACTGAAGCTTTCTTT. The variable domain in full, with the rest retrieved from reference TRBV29-1 and TRBJ1-1, is SAVISQKPSRDICQRGTSLTIQCQVDSQVTMMFWYRQQPGQSLTLIATANQGSEATYESGFVIDKFPISRPNLTFSTLTVSNMSPEDSSIYLCSVDQGDTEAFFGQGTRLTVV.

The chain employs TRBV5-1 and TRBJ2-3; D is uncertain. CDR1 and CDR2 from the germline V gene are SGHRS and YFSETQ. V was pared by 3 bases and J by 4 bases, with 12 bases between. The CDR3 totals 14 residues. DNA for the CDR3: TGCGCCAGCAGCTGGAGACGTATTTCAGATACGCAGTATTTT. It encodes CASSWRRISDTQYF.

The chain combines TRBV5-6 with TRBJ2-3; 8 nucleotides line up with TRBD2. Germline CDR1 SGHDT, CDR2 YYEEEE. The CDR3 has 19 amino acids. V shed 0 bases and J 1 base; nucleotides not matched to a gene: 13. Written as DNA, the CDR3 is TGTGCCAGCAGCTTGGCCTCGACAGCGGGAGCCCGATGCACAGATACGCAGTATTTT. It specifies CASSLASTAGARCTDTQYF. Full variable domain (outside the CDR3, taken from reference TRBV5-6 and TRBJ2-3): DAGVTQSPTHLIKTRGQQVTLRCSPKSGHDTVSWYQQALGQGPQFIFQYYEEEERQRGNFPDRFSGHQFPNYSSELNVNALLLGDSALYLCASSLASTAGARCTDTQYFGPGTRLTVL.

This clone appeared a single time. The chain has TRBV2 and TRBJ1-4, with TRBD1 matching over 7 bases. Per germline, CDR1 SNHLY and CDR2 FYNNEI. This CDR3 has 14 amino acids. With 4 bases clipped from V and 4 bases from J, the junction kept 3 bases outside the gene matches. CDR3 loop: CASSADRDNEKLFF. CDR3 bases: TGTGCCAGCAGTGCTGACAGGGATAATGAAAAACTGTTTTTT.

This chain uses TRBV2 with TRBJ2-2; D remains unclear. This CDR3 contains 13 residues. The germline CDR1 and CDR2 sequences are SNHLY and FYNNEI. V lost 2 bases to trimming and J lost 5 bases, with 6 bases between them. CDR3 region: CASSEQETGELFF. The CDR3 nucleotides read TGTGCCAGCAGTGAACAGGAAACCGGGGAGCTGTTTTTT.

The chain is built from TRBV20-1 and TRBJ2-7, with 9 nucleotides matching TRBD1. The germline V gene has CDR1 DFQATT and CDR2 SNEGSKA (reference sequence). The CDR3 is 14 amino acids. The V gene end was trimmed by 3 bases and the J gene end by 4 bases; junction bases not matched to a gene: 7. For the CDR3, the DNA is TGCAGTGCTAGTGGACAGGGGTGGGGGTACGAGCAGTACTTC. Translated, it gives CSASGQGWGYEQYF.

The rearrangement uses TRBV21-1 and TRBJ1-5; the table's TRBD1 call for D was not verified on the DNA. TRBV21-1 is a pseudogene segment. The CDR3 is 14 amino acids. CDR3 bases: TGTGCCAGCACAACACCTTATAGCAATCAGCCCCAGCATTTT. Translating it yields CASTTPYSNQPQHF.

J is TRBJ2-1 and V is TRBV19, with D tentatively TRBD2 (5 bases). Germline V gene lookup returns CDR1 LNHDA and CDR2 SQIVND (reference sequence). The V and J ends lost 4 bases and 9 bases respectively, with 10 bases between them. This CDR3 is 12 amino acids long. The CDR3 protein is CASSTEGFEQFF. CDR3 DNA: TGTGCCAGTAGTACCGAGGGTTTTGAGCAGTTCTTC.

This clone was observed a single time. This sequence joins TRBV6-2 or TRBV6-3 and TRBJ2-5; 13 bases align to TRBD2. The CDR3 runs to 17 residues. The V gene's germline CDR1 is MNHEY and CDR2 SVGEGT. V shed 4 bases and J 0 bases; nucleotides not matched to a gene: 5. The CDR3 region is CASSSYGLAGDQETQYF. Here the CDR3 DNA reads TGTGCCAGCAGTTCATATGGACTAGCGGGGGACCAAGAGACCCAGTACTTC.

This chain joins TRBV5-6 and TRBJ1-1; D call uncertain. This CDR3 region has 12 residues. V shed 2 bases and J shed 5 bases, with 7 bases lying between them. In germline, CDR1 is SGHDT, CDR2 YYEEEE. As DNA, the CDR3 is TGTGCCAGCAGCTTATCGGGAACTGAAGCTTTCTTT. Its protein is CASSLSGTEAFF.

This chain links TRBV27 with TRBJ2-2; D might be TRBD1 (5 bases). Trimming left V 1 base short and J 1 base short, with 7 bases between. Germline values: CDR1 MNHEY, CDR2 SMNVEV (reference sequence). The CDR3 runs to 15 residues. CDR3 bases: TGTGCCAGCAGTTTATTCCAGGGGAACACCGGGGAGCTGTTTTTT. Its protein product is CASSLFQGNTGELFF.

The chain has TRBV2 and TRBJ1-2, with 12 bases aligning to TRBD1. Germline values: CDR1 SNHLY, CDR2 FYNNEI. This CDR3 region has 18 residues. Losses at the gene ends were 6 bases for V and 1 base for J; bases not matched to a gene: 12. The CDR3 is CASRLSGTGGNFNYGYTF. CDR3 sequence (DNA): TGTGCCAGCAGGCTCTCCGGGACAGGGGGCAATTTTAACTATGGCTACACCTTC.